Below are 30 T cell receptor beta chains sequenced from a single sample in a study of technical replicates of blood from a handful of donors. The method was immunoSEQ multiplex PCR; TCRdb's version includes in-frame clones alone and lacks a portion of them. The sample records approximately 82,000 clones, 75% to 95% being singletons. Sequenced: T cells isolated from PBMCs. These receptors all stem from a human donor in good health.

The CDR3 coding sequence is TGTGCCAGCTCACCACCACCACCGGGACAGGGAATCAATGAGCAGTTCTTC. Amino acid sequence: CASSPPPPGQGINEQFF. The chain is built from TRBV18 and TRBJ2-1, with TRBD1 matching 9 bases. Per the germline V gene, CDR1 is KGHSH and CDR2 is LQKENI. J gave up 6 bases and V 0 bases, and 9 bases lay outside the gene matches. The CDR3 sequence is 17 residues long.

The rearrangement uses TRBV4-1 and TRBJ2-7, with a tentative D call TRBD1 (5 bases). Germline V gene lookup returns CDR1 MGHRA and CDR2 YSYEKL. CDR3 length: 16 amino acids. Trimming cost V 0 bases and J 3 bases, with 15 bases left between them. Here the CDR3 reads CASSQEPTATVYEQYF. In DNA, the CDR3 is TGCGCCAGCAGCCAAGAACCTACCGCGACAGTCTACGAGCAGTACTTC.

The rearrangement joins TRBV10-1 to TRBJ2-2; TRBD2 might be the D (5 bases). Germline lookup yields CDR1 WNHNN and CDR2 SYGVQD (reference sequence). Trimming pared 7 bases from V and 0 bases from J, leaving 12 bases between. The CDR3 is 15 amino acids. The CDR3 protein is CASTGSGTNTGELFF. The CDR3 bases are TGCGCCAGCACGGGCTCGGGAACGAACACCGGGGAGCTGTTTTTT.

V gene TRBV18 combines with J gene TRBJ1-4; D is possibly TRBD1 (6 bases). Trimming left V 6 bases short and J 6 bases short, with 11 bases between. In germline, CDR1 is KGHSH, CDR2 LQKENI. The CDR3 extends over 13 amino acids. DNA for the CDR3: TGTGCCAGCTCTCCTAAGGGGGATGAAAAACTGTTTTTT. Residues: CASSPKGDEKLFF. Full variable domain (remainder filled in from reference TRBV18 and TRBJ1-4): NAGVMQNPRHLVRRRGQEARLRCSPMKGHSHVYWYRQLPEEGLKFMVYLQKENIIDESGMPKERFSAEFPKEGPSILRIQQVVRGDSAAYFCASSPKGDEKLFFGSGTQLSVL.

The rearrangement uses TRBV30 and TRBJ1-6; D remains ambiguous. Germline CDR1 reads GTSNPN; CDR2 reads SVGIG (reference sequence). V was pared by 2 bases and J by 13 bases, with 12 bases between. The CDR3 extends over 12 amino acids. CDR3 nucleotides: TGTGCCTGGAGTACCGGATCGGGTCCCCTCCACTTT. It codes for CAWSTGSGPLHF.

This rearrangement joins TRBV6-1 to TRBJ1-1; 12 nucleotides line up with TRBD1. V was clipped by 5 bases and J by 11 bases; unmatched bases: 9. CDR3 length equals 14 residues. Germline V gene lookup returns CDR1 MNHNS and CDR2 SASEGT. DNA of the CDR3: TGTGCCAGCAGTCACCGGGGACAGGGGGCGTTCGCTTTCTTT. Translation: CASSHRGQGAFAFF.

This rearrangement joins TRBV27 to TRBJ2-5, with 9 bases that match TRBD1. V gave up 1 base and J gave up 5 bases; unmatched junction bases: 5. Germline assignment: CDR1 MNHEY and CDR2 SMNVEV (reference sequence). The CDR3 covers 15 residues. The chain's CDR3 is CASSLFTGGGETQYF. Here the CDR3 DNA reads TGTGCCAGCAGTTTATTCACAGGGGGCGGGGAGACCCAGTACTTC.

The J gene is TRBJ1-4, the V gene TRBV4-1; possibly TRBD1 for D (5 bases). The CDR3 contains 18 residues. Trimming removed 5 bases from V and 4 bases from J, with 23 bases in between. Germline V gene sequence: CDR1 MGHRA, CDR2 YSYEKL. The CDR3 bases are TGCGCCAGCAGCTTACGGACCGGGACGAGCGGGCATAATGAAAAACTGTTTTTT. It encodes CASSLRTGTSGHNEKLFF.

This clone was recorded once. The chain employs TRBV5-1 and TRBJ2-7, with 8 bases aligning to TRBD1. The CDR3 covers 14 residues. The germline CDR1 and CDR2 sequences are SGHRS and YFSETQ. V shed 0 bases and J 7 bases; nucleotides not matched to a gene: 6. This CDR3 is CASSLDRGWEEQYF. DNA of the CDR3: TGCGCCAGCAGCTTGGACAGGGGGTGGGAAGAGCAGTACTTC.

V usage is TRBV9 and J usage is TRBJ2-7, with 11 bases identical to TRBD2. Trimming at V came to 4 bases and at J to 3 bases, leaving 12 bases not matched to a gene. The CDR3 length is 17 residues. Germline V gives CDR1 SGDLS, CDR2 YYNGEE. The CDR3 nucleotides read TGTGCCAGCAGCTTGGGGACTAGCGGCCAGTCTCTCTACGAGCAGTACTTC. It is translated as CASSLGTSGQSLYEQYF.

The CDR3 bases are TGTGCCAGTAAGGGGGACAGGTACTTTGACGAGCAGTACTTC. It encodes CASKGDRYFDEQYF. The chain couples TRBV19 to TRBJ2-7, with 8 positions matching TRBD1. This CDR3 is built from 14 residues. Germline V gene lookup returns CDR1 LNHDA and CDR2 SQIVND (reference sequence). The ends lost 7 bases at V and 5 bases at J; junction bases unmatched: 10.

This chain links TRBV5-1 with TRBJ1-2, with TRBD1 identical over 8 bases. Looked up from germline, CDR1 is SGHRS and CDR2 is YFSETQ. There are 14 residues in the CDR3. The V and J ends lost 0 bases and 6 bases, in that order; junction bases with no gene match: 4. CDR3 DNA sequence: TGCGCCAGCAGCTTGGGTGGGACAGGCAATGGCTACACCTTC. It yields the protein CASSLGGTGNGYTF.

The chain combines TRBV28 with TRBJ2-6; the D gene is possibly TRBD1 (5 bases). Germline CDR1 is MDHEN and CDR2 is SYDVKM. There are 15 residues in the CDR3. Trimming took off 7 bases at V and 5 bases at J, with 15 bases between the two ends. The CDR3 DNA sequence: TGTGCCAGCACCGGTAGGGGCCTTAGGGCCAACGTCCTGACTTTC. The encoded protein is CASTGRGLRANVLTF.

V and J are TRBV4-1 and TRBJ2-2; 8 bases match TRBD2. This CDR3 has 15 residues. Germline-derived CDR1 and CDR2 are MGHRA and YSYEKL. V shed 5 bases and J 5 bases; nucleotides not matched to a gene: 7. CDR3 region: CASSRTIAGTGELFF. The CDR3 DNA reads TGCGCCAGCAGCAGGACTATAGCGGGGACCGGGGAGCTGTTTTTT.

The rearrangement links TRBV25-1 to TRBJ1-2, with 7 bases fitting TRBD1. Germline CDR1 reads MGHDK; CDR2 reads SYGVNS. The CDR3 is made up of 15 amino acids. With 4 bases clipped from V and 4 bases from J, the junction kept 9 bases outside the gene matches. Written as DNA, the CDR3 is TGTGCCAGCAGTGCTACTGCACAGGGGCTCTATGGCTACACCTTC. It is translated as CASSATAQGLYGYTF.

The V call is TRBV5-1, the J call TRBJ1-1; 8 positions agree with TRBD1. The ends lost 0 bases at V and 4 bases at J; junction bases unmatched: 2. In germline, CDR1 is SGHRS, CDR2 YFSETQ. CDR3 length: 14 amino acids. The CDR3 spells CASSLARGLTEAFF. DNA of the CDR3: TGCGCCAGCAGCTTGGCCAGGGGGCTCACTGAAGCTTTCTTT.

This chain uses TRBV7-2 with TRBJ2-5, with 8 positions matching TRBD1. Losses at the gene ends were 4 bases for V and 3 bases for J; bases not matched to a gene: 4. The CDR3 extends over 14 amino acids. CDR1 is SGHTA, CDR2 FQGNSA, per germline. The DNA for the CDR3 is TGTGCCAGCAGCTCTAACAGGGGGAAAGAGACCCAGTACTTC. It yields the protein CASSSNRGKETQYF.

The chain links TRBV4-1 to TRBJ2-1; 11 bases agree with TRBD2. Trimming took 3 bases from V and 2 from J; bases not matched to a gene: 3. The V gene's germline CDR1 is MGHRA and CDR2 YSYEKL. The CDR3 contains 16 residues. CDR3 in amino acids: CASSQLSGRAYNEQFF. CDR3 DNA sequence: TGCGCCAGCAGCCAGCTTAGCGGGAGGGCCTACAATGAGCAGTTCTTC.

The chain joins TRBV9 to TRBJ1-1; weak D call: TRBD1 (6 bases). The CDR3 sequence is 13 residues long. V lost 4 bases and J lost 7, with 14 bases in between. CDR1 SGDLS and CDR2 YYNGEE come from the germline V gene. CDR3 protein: CASSNSGAGEAFF. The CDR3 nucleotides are TGTGCCAGCAGCAACTCAGGGGCTGGTGAAGCTTTCTTT.

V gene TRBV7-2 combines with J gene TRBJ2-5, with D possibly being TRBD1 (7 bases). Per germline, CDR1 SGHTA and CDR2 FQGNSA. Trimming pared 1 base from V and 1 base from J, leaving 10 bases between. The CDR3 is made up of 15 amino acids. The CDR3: CASSLGQGGQETQYF. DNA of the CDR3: TGTGCCAGCAGCTTAGGGCAGGGGGGCCAAGAGACCCAGTACTTC.

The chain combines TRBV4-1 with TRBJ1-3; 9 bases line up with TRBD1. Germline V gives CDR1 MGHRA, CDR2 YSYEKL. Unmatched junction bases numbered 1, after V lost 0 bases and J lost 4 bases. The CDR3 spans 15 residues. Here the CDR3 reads CASSQEGTGGNTIYF. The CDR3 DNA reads TGCGCCAGCAGCCAAGAGGGGACAGGGGGAAACACCATATATTTT.

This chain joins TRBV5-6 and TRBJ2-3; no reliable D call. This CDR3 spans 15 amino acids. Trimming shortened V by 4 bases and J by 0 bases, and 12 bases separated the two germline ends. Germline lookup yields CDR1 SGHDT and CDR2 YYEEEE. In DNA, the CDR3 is TGTGCCAGCAGCGGAGTAGTCCCAAGCACAGATACGCAGTATTTT. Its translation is CASSGVVPSTDTQYF.

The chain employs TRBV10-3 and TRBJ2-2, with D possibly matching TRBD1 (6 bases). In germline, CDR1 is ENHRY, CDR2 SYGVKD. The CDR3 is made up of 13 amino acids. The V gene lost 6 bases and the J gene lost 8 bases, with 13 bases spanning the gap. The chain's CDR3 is CAIRPSGTGELFF. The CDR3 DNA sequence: TGTGCCATCAGGCCTTCCGGGACAGGGGAGCTGTTTTTT.

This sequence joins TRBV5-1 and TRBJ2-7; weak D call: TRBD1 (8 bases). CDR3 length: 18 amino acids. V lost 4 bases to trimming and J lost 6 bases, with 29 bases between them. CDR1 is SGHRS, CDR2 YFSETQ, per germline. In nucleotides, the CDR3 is TGCGCCAGCAGCCCATGGTCGCGGGGACAGGCGGGGGAAGGCGAGCAGTACTTC. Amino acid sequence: CASSPWSRGQAGEGEQYF. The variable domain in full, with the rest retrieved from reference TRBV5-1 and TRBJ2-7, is KAGVTQTPRYLIKTRGQQVTLSCSPISGHRSVSWYQQTPGQGLQFLFEYFSETQRNKGNFPGRFSGRQFSNSRSEMNVSTLELGDSALYLCASSPWSRGQAGEGEQYFGPGTRLTVT.

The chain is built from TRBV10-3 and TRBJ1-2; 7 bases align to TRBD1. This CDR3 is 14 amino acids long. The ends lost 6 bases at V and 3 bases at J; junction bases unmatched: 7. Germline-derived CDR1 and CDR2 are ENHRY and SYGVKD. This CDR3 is CAIRRQGTYYGYTF. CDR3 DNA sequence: TGTGCCATCAGGCGACAGGGAACCTACTATGGCTACACCTTC.

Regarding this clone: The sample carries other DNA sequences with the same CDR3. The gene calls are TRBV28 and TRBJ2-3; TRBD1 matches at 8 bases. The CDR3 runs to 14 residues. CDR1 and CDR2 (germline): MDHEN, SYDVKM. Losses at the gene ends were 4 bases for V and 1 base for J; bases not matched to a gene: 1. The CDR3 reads CASSSGQGTDTQYF. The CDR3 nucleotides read TGTGCCAGCAGTTCGGGACAGGGCACAGATACGCAGTATTTT.

CDR3 nucleotides: TGTGCCAGCACCCGACGACAGTTCATTTGGAACACTGAAGCTTTCTTT. It specifies CASTRRQFIWNTEAFF. The chain carries TRBV13 and TRBJ1-1, with a possible D match to TRBD1 (5 bases). The CDR3 has 16 residues. V was trimmed by 7 bases and J by 1 base, leaving 19 bases between them. Germline CDR1 is PRHDT and CDR2 is FYEKMQ (reference sequence).

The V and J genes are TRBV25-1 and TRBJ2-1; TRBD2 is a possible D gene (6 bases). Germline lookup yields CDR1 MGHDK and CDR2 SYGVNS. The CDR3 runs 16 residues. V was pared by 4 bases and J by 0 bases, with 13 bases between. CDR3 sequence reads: CASSAPRGSSYNEQFF. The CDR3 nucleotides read TGTGCCAGCAGTGCGCCCCGGGGGAGCTCCTACAATGAGCAGTTCTTC.

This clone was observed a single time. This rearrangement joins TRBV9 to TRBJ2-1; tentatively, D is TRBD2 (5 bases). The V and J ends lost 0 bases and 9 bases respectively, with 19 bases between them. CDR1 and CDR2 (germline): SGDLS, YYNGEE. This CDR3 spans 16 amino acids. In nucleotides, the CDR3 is TGTGCCAGCAGCGTAGAAGGACTCCCCCAAAATGGTGAGCAGTTCTTC. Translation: CASSVEGLPQNGEQFF.

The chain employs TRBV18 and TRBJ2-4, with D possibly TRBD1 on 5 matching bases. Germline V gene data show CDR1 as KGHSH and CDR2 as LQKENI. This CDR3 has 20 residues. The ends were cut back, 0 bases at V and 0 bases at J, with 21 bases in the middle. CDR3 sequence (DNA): TGTGCCAGCTCACCACCTAGGTCAGGGAACGATCTTTTAGCCAAAAACATTCAGTACTTC. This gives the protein CASSPPRSGNDLLAKNIQYF.